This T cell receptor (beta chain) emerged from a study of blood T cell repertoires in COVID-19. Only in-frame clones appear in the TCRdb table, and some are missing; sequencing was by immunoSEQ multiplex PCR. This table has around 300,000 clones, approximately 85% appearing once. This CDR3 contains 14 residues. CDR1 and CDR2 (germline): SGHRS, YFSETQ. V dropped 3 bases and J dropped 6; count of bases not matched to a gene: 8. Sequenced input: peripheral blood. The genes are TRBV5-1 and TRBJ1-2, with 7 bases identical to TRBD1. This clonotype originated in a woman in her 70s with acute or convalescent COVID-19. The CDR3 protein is CASSSEGGANGYTF. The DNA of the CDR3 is TGCGCCAGCAGCTCAGAAGGGGGCGCGAATGGCTACACCTTC.